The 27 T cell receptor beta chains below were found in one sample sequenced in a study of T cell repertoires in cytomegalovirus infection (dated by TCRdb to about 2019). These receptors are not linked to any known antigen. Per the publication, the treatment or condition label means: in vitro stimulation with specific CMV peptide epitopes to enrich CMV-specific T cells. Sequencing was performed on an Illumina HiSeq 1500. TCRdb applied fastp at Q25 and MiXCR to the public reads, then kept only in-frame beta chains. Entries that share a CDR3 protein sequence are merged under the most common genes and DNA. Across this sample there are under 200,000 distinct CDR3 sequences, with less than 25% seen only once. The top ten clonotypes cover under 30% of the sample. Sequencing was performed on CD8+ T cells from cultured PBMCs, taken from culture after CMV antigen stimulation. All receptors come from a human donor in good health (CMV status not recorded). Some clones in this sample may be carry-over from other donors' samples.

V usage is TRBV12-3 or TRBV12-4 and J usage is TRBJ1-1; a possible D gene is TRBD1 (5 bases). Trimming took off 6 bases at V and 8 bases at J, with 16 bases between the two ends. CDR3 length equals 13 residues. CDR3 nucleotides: TGTGCCAGCAGCCATGCACAGGCGAGCGAAGCTTTCTTT. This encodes CASSHAQASEAFF.

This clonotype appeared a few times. CDR3 in DNA: TGCAGTGCTAGAGATCTGTTTCTAGGAAATACCTTCACAGATACGCAGTATTTT. It codes for CSARDLFLGNTFTDTQYF. The V and J genes are TRBV20-1 and TRBJ2-3; D gene ambiguous. This CDR3 spans 18 amino acids. CDR1 and CDR2 (germline): DFQATT, SNEGSKA (reference sequence). The V end lost 0 bases, the J end lost 2 bases, and 21 bases lay between the germline ends.

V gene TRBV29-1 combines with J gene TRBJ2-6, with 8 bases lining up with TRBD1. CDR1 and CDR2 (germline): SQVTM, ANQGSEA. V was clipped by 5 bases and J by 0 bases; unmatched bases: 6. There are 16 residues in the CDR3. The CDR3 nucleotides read TGCAGCGTTAGCGGACAGGGTGACTCTGGGGCCAACGTCCTGACTTTC. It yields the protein CSVSGQGDSGANVLTF.

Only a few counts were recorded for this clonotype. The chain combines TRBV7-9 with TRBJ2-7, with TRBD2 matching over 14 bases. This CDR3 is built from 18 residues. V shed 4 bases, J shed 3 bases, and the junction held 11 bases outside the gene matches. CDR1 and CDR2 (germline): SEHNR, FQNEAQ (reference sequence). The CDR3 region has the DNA TGTGCCAGCAGCTCCGGGACTAGCGGGGGCCTACGGTTCTACGAGCAGTACTTC. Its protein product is CASSSGTSGGLRFYEQYF.

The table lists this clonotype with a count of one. This CDR3 is CASRQQGAKNTEAFF. CDR3 in DNA: TGTGCCAGCAGGCAACAGGGGGCAAAAAACACTGAAGCTTTCTTT. The gene calls are TRBV2 and TRBJ1-1; 9 bases are shared with TRBD1. Per germline, CDR1 SNHLY and CDR2 FYNNEI. The V segment lost 6 bases and the J segment 2 bases; nucleotides outside the gene matches: 7. The CDR3 covers 15 residues.

CDR3 region: CASSSTGAFNQPQHF. CDR3 DNA: TGTGCCAGCAGTTCGACAGGGGCCTTCAATCAGCCCCAGCATTTT. The chain uses TRBV12-3 or TRBV12-4 and TRBJ1-5; TRBD1 agrees at 8 bases. The junction had 5 bases not matched to a gene; V was cut back by 4 bases and J by 3 bases. CDR3 length: 15 residues.

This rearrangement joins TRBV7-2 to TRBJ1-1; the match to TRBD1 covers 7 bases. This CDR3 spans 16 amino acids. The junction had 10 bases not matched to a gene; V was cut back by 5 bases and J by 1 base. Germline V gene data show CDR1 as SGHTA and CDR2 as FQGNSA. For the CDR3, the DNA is TGTGCCAGCAGCCGACTCACAGGGGCGAGGAACACTGAAGCTTTCTTT. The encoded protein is CASSRLTGARNTEAFF.

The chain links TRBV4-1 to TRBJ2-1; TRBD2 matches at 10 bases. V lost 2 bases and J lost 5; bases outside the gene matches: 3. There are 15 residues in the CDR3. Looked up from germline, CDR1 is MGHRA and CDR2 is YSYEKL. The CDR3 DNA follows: TGCGCCAGCAGCCAACCGAGCGGGGGGGACAATGAGCAGTTCTTC. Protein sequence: CASSQPSGGDNEQFF.

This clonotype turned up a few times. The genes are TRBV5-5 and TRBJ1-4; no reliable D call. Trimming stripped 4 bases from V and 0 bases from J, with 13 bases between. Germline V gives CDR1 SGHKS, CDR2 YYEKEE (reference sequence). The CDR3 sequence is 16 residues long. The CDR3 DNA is TGTGCCAGCAGCCACCAAGACCGACCAACTAATGAAAAACTGTTTTTT. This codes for CASSHQDRPTNEKLFF.

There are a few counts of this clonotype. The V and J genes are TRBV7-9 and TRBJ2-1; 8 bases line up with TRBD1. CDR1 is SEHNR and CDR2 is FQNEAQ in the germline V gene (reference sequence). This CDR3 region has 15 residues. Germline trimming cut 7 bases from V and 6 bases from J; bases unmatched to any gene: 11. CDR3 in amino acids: CASTSSGGQANEQFF. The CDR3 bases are TGTGCCAGCACCTCGTCAGGGGGCCAGGCCAATGAGCAGTTCTTC.

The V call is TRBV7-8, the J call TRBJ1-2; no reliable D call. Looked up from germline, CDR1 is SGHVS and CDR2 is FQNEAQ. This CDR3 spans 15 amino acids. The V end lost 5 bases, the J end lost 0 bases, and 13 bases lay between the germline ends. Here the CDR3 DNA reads TGTGCCAGCAGCGAGAAGGGCAGAACTAACTATGGCTACACCTTC. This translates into CASSEKGRTNYGYTF.

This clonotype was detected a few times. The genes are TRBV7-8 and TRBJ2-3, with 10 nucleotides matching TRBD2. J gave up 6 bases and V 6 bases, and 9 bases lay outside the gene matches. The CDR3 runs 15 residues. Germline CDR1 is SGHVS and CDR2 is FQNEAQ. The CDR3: CASRVSGGIFDTQYF. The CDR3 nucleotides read TGTGCCAGCAGGGTTAGCGGGGGGATATTCGATACGCAGTATTTT.

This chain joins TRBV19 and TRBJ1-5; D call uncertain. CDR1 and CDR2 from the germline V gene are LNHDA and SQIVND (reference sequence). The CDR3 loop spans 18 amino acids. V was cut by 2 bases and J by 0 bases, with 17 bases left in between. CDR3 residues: CASSIMVFTRNSNQPQHF. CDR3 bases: TGTGCCAGTAGTATAATGGTTTTTACCAGGAATAGCAATCAGCCCCAGCATTTT.

CDR3 DNA sequence: TGCAGTGCTAGTCGGTTCGGCACTGAAGCTTTCTTT. This gives the protein CSASRFGTEAFF. The chain links TRBV20-1 to TRBJ1-1; D is uncertain. The CDR3 sequence is 12 residues long. V was trimmed by 3 bases and J by 4 bases, leaving 9 bases between them. Germline CDR1 reads DFQATT; CDR2 reads SNEGSKA (reference sequence).

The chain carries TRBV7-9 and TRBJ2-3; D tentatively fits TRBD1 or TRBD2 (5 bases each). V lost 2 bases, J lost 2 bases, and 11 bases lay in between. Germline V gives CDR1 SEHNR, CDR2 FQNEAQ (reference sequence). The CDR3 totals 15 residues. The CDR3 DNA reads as TGTGCCAGCAGCTTACGGGACCAATTCACAGATACGCAGTATTTT. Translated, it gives CASSLRDQFTDTQYF. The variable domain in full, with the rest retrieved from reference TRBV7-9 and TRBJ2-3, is DTGVSQNPRHKITKRGQNVTFRCDPISEHNRLYWYRQTLGQGPEFLTYFQNEAQLEKSRLLSDRFSAERPKGSFSTLEIQRTEQGDSAMYLCASSLRDQFTDTQYFGPGTRLTVL.

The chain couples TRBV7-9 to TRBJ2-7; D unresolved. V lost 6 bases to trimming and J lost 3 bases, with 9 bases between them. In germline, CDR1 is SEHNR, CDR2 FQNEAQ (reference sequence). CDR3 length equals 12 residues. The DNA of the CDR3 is TGTGCCAGCAGTTCGGCTTACTACGAGCAGTACTTC. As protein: CASSSAYYEQYF.

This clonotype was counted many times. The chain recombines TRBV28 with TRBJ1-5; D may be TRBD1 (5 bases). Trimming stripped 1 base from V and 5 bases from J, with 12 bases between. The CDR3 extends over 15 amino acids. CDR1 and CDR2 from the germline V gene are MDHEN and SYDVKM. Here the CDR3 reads CASSLSGRGDQPQHF. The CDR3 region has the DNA TGTGCCAGCAGTTTATCAGGGCGAGGCGATCAGCCCCAGCATTTT.

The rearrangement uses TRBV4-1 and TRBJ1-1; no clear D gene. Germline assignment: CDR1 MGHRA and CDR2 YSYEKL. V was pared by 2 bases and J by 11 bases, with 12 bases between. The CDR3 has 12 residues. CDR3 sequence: CASSQPYLGAFF. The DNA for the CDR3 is TGCGCCAGCAGCCAACCCTATCTAGGTGCTTTCTTT.

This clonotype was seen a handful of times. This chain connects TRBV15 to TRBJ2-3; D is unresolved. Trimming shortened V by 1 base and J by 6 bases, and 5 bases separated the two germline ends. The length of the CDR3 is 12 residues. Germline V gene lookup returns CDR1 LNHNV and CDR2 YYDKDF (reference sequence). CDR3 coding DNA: TGTGCCACCAGCAGAGTGGGTGATACGCAGTATTTT. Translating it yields CATSRVGDTQYF.

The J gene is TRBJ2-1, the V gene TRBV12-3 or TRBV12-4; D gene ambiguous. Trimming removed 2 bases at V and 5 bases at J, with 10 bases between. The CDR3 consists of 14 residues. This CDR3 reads CASSLRPQDNEQFF. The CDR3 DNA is TGTGCCAGCAGTTTAAGGCCGCAGGACAATGAGCAGTTCTTC.

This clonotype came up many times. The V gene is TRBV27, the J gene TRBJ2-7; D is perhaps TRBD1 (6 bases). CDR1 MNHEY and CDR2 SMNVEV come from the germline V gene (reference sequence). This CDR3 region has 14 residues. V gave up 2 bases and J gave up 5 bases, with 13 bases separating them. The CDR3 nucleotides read TGTGCCAGCAGTTTAGCCCCAGGGGAGCACGAGCAGTACTTC. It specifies CASSLAPGEHEQYF.

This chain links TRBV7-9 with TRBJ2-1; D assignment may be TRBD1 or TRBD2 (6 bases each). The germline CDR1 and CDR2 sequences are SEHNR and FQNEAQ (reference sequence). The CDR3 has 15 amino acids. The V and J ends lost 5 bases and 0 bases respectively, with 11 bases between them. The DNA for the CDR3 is TGTGCCAGCAGCAATGAGGGGGGCTCCTACAATGAGCAGTTCTTC. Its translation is CASSNEGGSYNEQFF. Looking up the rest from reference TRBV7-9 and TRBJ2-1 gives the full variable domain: DTGVSQNPRHKITKRGQNVTFRCDPISEHNRLYWYRQTLGQGPEFLTYFQNEAQLEKSRLLSDRFSAERPKGSFSTLEIQRTEQGDSAMYLCASSNEGGSYNEQFFGPGTRLTVL.

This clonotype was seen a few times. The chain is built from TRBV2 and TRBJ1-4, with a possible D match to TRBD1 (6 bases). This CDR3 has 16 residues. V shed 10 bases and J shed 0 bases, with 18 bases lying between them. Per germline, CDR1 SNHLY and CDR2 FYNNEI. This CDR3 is CAISGDIQSTNEKLFF. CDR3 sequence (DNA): TGTGCCATCTCTGGGGACATCCAGTCAACTAATGAAAAACTGTTTTTT.

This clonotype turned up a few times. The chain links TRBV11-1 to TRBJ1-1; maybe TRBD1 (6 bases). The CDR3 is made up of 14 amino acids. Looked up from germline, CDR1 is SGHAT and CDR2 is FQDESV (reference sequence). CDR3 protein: CAVRIMGRGTEAFF. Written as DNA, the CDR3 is TGTGCGGTGAGAATAATGGGCAGGGGCACTGAAGCTTTCTTT.

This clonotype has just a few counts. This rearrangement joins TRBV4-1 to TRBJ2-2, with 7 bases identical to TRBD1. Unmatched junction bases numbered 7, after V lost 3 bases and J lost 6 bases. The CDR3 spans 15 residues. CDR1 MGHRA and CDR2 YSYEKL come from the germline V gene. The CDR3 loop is CASSQRGPGAGELFF. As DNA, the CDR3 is TGCGCCAGCAGCCAGAGGGGGCCGGGTGCCGGGGAGCTGTTTTTT.

The CDR3 reads CASSLKGPEAFF. Written as DNA, the CDR3 is TGTGCCAGCAGTTTAAAAGGTCCTGAAGCTTTCTTT. The rearrangement links TRBV12-3 or TRBV12-4 to TRBJ1-1; D unclear. There are 12 residues in the CDR3. V was trimmed by 2 bases and J by 6 bases, leaving 7 bases between them.

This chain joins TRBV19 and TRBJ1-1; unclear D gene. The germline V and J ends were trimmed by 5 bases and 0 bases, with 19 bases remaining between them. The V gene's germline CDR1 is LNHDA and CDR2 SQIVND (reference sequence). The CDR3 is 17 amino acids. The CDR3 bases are TGTGCCAGTAGTCCCCGTTCTGTGCAGGTCTTGAACACTGAAGCTTTCTTT. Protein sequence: CASSPRSVQVLNTEAFF.